This passage covers 14 T cell receptor beta chains from one sample sequenced in a study of T cells after yellow fever vaccination. TCRdb called the 5' RACE reads again in MiXCR, with one record for every CDR3 protein. The table records 100,000 to 150,000 distinct CDR3 sequences, over 8% of them present only once. The sample in question was CD8+ T cells sorted from PBMCs, obtained on the day of the yellow fever booster vaccination. Receptor source: a man aged 18 to 30 who received the YFV17D yellow fever vaccine.

This clonotype turned up a few times. Written as DNA, the CDR3 is TGTGCCAGCAGCTTGGGACATTTAGGATCCACTGAAGCTTTCTTT. As protein: CASSLGHLGSTEAFF. This chain joins TRBV13 and TRBJ1-1, with D possibly matching TRBD1 (6 bases). Trimming removed 3 bases at V and 4 bases at J, with 15 bases between. CDR3 length equals 15 residues. The germline CDR1 and CDR2 sequences are PRHDT and FYEKMQ (reference sequence).

The chain joins TRBV5-1 to TRBJ2-7; 8 bases are shared with TRBD1. The CDR3 length is 13 residues. Trimming at V came to 3 bases and at J to 7 bases, leaving 6 bases not matched to a gene. Germline CDR1 reads SGHRS; CDR2 reads YFSETQ. CDR3 nucleotides: TGCGCCAGCAGCTACGGACAGGGTTGGGAGCAGTACGTC. This sequence encodes CASSYGQGWEQYV.

This clonotype was counted at least ten times. The V and J genes are TRBV5-1 and TRBJ1-3, with D uncertain. The CDR3 is 15 amino acids. Trimming pared 1 base from V and 0 bases from J, leaving 8 bases between. The germline V gene encodes CDR1 SGHRS and CDR2 YFSETQ. The CDR3 spells CASSLSGASGNTIYF. The CDR3 DNA is TGCGCCAGCAGCTTGAGTGGCGCCTCTGGAAACACCATATATTTT.

The chain recombines TRBV19 with TRBJ2-2; D may be TRBD1 (6 bases). CDR3 length: 15 amino acids. Germline V lookup: CDR1 LNHDA, CDR2 SQIVND (reference sequence). The V gene lost 6 bases and the J gene lost 7 bases, with 18 bases spanning the gap. The CDR3 DNA follows: TGTGCCAGTAGAGTTTCGGGTGGGGGCCACGGGGAGCTGTTTTTT. Translating gives CASRVSGGGHGELFF. Together with reference TRBV19 and TRBJ2-2, the CDR3 gives the full variable domain: DGGITQSPKYLFRKEGQNVTLSCEQNLNHDAMYWYRQDPGQGLRLIYYSQIVNDFQKGDIAEGYSVSREKKESFPLTVTSAQKNPTAFYLCASRVSGGGHGELFFGEGSRLTVL.

This clonotype has a count of ten or more. The rearrangement links TRBV9 to TRBJ2-1, with D perhaps being TRBD1 or TRBD2 (5 bases each). V dropped 0 bases and J dropped 5 bases, with 15 bases sitting between them. This CDR3 has 16 residues. Germline CDR1 reads SGDLS; CDR2 reads YYNGEE. CDR3 protein: CASSVGALEGHNEQFF. As DNA, the CDR3 is TGTGCCAGCAGCGTAGGAGCCCTAGAGGGACACAATGAGCAGTTCTTC.

In its sample, this clonotype was seen a few times. This chain uses TRBV5-5 with TRBJ1-1; D ambiguous. Germline assignment: CDR1 SGHKS and CDR2 YYEKEE (reference sequence). V was clipped by 9 bases and J by 6 bases, with 12 bases between them. This CDR3 spans 11 amino acids. CDR3 in DNA: TGTGCCATCGTGGGGAGCCCTGAAGCTTTCTTT. It translates to CAIVGSPEAFF.

This clonotype was counted between two and nine times. This chain joins TRBV10-3 and TRBJ1-6; D remains ambiguous. The V gene lost 2 bases and the J gene lost 5 bases, with 7 bases spanning the gap. In germline, CDR1 is ENHRY, CDR2 SYGVKD. There are 14 residues in the CDR3. The CDR3 coding sequence is TGTGCCATCAGTGAGGGCGGGAATAATTCACCCCTCCACTTT. Protein sequence: CAISEGGNNSPLHF.

The chain has TRBV6-6 and TRBJ1-5; D not resolved. V was pared by 7 bases and J by 0 bases, with 10 bases between. This CDR3 spans 14 amino acids. Germline values: CDR1 MNHNY, CDR2 SVGAGI (reference sequence). The CDR3 DNA follows: TGTGCCAGCACCTACGGGGATAGCAATCAGCCCCAGCATTTT. The encoded protein is CASTYGDSNQPQHF.

The genes are TRBV6-1 and TRBJ1-5, with unresolved D. CDR3 length: 15 residues. With 1 base removed from V and 5 bases from J, the gap between germline ends came to 12 bases. Looked up from germline, CDR1 is MNHNS and CDR2 is SASEGT. DNA of the CDR3: TGTGCCAGCAGTGAAGACGGCTTACCTGATCAGCCCCAGCATTTT. It yields the protein CASSEDGLPDQPQHF.

This clonotype was counted between two and nine times. The chain employs TRBV29-1 and TRBJ1-4; 7 bases line up with TRBD1. Germline trimming cut 7 bases from V and 8 bases from J; bases unmatched to any gene: 10. The CDR3 is made up of 13 amino acids. The germline CDR1 and CDR2 sequences are SQVTM and ANQGSEA. The CDR3, as DNA: TGCAGCGGGTACAGGGGAGAGGGCGAAAAACTGTTTTTT. Protein: CSGYRGEGEKLFF.

The chain carries TRBV9 and TRBJ1-2; D remains unclear. Per the germline V gene, CDR1 is SGDLS and CDR2 is YYNGEE. The CDR3 has 13 residues. Trimming removed 0 bases at V and 10 bases at J, with 13 bases between. The CDR3 DNA sequence: TGTGCCAGCAGCGTAGACTCTGCATTTAACTACACCTTC. This translates into CASSVDSAFNYTF.

This clonotype was counted between two and nine times. The gene calls are TRBV14 and TRBJ1-5; D gene uncertain. From germline, CDR1 is SGHDN and CDR2 FVKESK. This CDR3 contains 14 residues. The V and J ends lost 0 bases and 7 bases respectively, with 10 bases between them. CDR3 in amino acids: CASSQDFLRQPQHF. CDR3 bases: TGTGCCAGCAGCCAAGATTTTCTCAGGCAGCCCCAGCATTTT.

Here the CDR3 DNA reads TGTGCCAGCAGCTCGAACCCCTCGGGGCTTGAGCAGTTCTTC. The encoded protein is CASSSNPSGLEQFF. The V and J genes are TRBV7-3 and TRBJ2-1; D possibly uses TRBD1 or TRBD2 (5 bases each). V lost 4 bases and J 9 bases, leaving 16 bases between the germline ends. Germline lookup yields CDR1 SGHTA and CDR2 FQGTGA. There are 14 residues in the CDR3.

There are many counts of this clonotype. The chain couples TRBV12-3 or TRBV12-4 to TRBJ1-1; the D gene is possibly TRBD1 (6 bases). This CDR3 has 13 residues. V shed 4 bases and J shed 7 bases, with 13 bases lying between them. The CDR3 DNA is TGTGCCAGCAGTTCAGGGGACGATGGTGAAGCTTTCTTT. Its protein is CASSSGDDGEAFF.